These T cell receptor beta chains were read from a single sample in a study of cytomegalovirus exposure and HLA in healthy donors. Profiled with immunoSEQ multiplex PCR; TCRdb holds only in-frame clones, not every one. The sample has about 120,000 clones, approximately 60% seen once. Sequencing input: PBMCs. Receptors were obtained from a young woman in good health and CMV-seronegative. CDR3s include the opening cysteine and the closing phenylalanine or tryptophan. D genes are given only for firm matches. Clone size, where shown, is once, few, many, or a class for clones that have expanded.

TRBV6-1	TRBJ2-7	NA	NA	TGTGCCAGCGGATCCGGGATAGCACTGGGTGAGCAGTACTTC	CASGSGIALGEQYF
TRBV5-6	TRBJ1-5	NA	TRBD1	TGTGCCAGCAGCTTTTCAGGGGGGTACAATCAGCCCCAGCATTTT	CASSFSGGYNQPQHF
TRBV28	TRBJ2-3	NA	NA	TGTGCCAGCATCACGCGGGGGCCTAGCACAGATACGCAGTATTTT	CASITRGPSTDTQYF
TRBV7-2	TRBJ2-5	NA	NA	TGTGCCAGCAGCTTAGCGTTCTCAGGGTTCGAGACCCAGTACTTC	CASSLAFSGFETQYF
TRBV6-1	TRBJ2-7	once	TRBD1	TGTGCCAGCACCTTAGACAGGGGCCGAACCTACGAGCAGTACTTC	CASTLDRGRTYEQYF
TRBV6-1	TRBJ1-5	few	TRBD1	TGTGCCAGCAGTCCTACAGGGGGCTATCAGCCCCAGCATTTT	CASSPTGGYQPQHF
TRBV7-8	TRBJ1-1	NA	NA	TGTGCCAGCAGCTTAGTAATGGGACAAGCGGACACTGAAGCTTTCTTT	CASSLVMGQADTEAFF
TRBV12-1	TRBJ1-1	NA	NA	TGTGCCAAGCGGAACACTGAAGCTTTCTTT	CAKRNTEAFF
TRBV13	TRBJ2-1	NA	NA	TGTGCCAGCAGTTTCGAGGGCTCCTACAATGAGCAGTTCTTC	CASSFEGSYNEQFF
TRBV28	TRBJ1-1	few	TRBD1	TGTGCCAGCAGTGGAGGGGGCAGGGAGTACACTGAAGCTTTCTTT	CASSGGGREYTEAFF
TRBV5-4	TRBJ1-2	NA	NA	TGTGCCAGCAGCTTGCCGGAGGGGTATGGCTACACCTTC	CASSLPEGYGYTF
TRBV2	TRBJ1-5	few	NA	TGTGCCAGCAGTGCCGACAGGAACAGTCAGCCCCAGCATTTT	CASSADRNSQPQHF
TRBV19	TRBJ1-6	NA	TRBD1	TGTGCCAGTAGCACGACAGGGGTCGCCTATAATTCACCCCTCCACTTT	CASSTTGVAYNSPLHF
TRBV6-1	TRBJ1-1	NA	NA	TGTGCCAGTAGCAGGGGAATTGTCGCTGAAGCTTTCTTT	CASSRGIVAEAFF
TRBV29-1	TRBJ2-7	NA	NA	TGCAGCGTTGCAGTGGGAGGTACCCACGAGCAGTACTTC	CSVAVGGTHEQYF
TRBV7-9	TRBJ2-1	NA	NA	TGTGCCAGCAGCTTAGGCGGCTCCTACAATGAGCAGTTCTTC	CASSLGGSYNEQFF
TRBV9	TRBJ1-2	once	NA	TGTGCCAGCAGCCCCCCAAACTATGGCTACACCTTC	CASSPPNYGYTF
TRBV6-5	TRBJ2-3	NA	TRBD2	TGTGCCAGCAGTGGGACTAGCGGGGGGAGGGGTACGCAGTATTTT	CASSGTSGGRGTQYF
TRBV5-8	TRBJ1-2	NA	TRBD1	TGTGCCAGCAGCCAACCGACAGGGACCCATGGCTACACCTTC	CASSQPTGTHGYTF
TRBV4-3	TRBJ2-7	few	NA	TGCGCCAGCAGCCAAGAGCGGAAACTCGAGTTTTACGAGCAGTACTTC	CASSQERKLEFYEQYF
TRBV5-1	TRBJ1-1	NA	NA	TGCGCCAGCAGCTTGGTTCCGACAGAGAACACTGAAGCTTTCTTT	CASSLVPTENTEAFF
TRBV18	TRBJ1-1	NA	NA	TGTGCCAGCTCACCACCGGGCCAAATGGCCATGAACACTGAAGCTTTCTTT	CASSPPGQMAMNTEAFF
TRBV7-9	TRBJ2-7	NA	TRBD2	TGTGCCAGCAGCTTAGGGACTAGCGGGAGGCCCAGCTCCTACGAGCAGTACTTC	CASSLGTSGRPSSYEQYF
TRBV10-3	TRBJ2-7	NA	TRBD2	TGTGCCATCAGTGAGTCGATAATGGGACTAGGCGAGCAGTACTTC	CAISESIMGLGEQYF
TRBV6-5	TRBJ1-6	NA	NA	TGTGCCACTACCCTTAGGGGGGGAGCGAATTCACCCCTCCACTTT	CATTLRGGANSPLHF
TRBV7-3	TRBJ1-6	NA	NA	TGTGCCAGCAGCTTAGGGGGCCCCTATAATTCACCCCTCCACTTT	CASSLGGPYNSPLHF